This TCR beta chain is from a study of CD8+CD57+ T cells in acquired aplastic anemia. Points from the study as a whole: Between patients and controls, approximately 29 CD8+ CDR3 sequences were found in common.

J was trimmed by 4 bases and V by 3 bases; bases with no gene match: 10. CDR1 and CDR2 (germline): LNHDA, SQIVND (reference sequence). This CDR3 is built from 18 residues. The template used for profiling TCR beta VDJ and CDR3 was genomic DNA. TCRdb reprocessed the reads via MiXCR and lists one record per CDR3 protein. The sample has 200,000 or so distinct CDR3 sequences, 40% to 60% seen once. Patients who underwent sequencing had shown CD8+CD57+ cell expansion by flow cytometry. This clonotype was counted many times. As yet, its antigen is unknown. This sequence was found in a human donor with aplastic anemia. What was sequenced was sorted CD4+, CD8+, or CD8+CD57+ T cells (not recorded which) from PBMCs. This rearrangement joins TRBV19 to TRBJ2-3, with 13 bases fitting TRBD2. This CDR3 is CASSIREAGLAGSDTQYF. Here the CDR3 DNA reads TGTGCCAGTAGTATCCGGGAGGCGGGACTAGCGGGATCAGATACGCAGTATTTT.